This entry describes one T cell receptor (beta chain). Its antigen remains unidentified. The data are from a study of monozygotic twins with inflammatory bowel disease. Study-wide points: Among the T cells, different subtypes could not be distinguished. Background noise in patient repertoires may stem from differing immunosuppressive treatments.

Reanalyzing the 5' RACE reads, TCRdb keeps one entry per CDR3 protein, without DNA. In all, the sample yields fewer than 110,000 distinct CDR3 sequences. The CDR3 loop spans 17 amino acids. Germline V gene sequence: CDR1 SGDLS, CDR2 YYNGEE. This chain uses TRBV9 with TRBJ2-3; TCRdb proposes TRBD1, but this gene call is untestable without DNA. The TCR was taken from a human donor with ulcerative colitis or Crohn's disease, or a healthy co-twin of an affected twin (not recorded which). Sequences were obtained from blood. The CDR3 here is CASSVEVGGSRTDTQYF. Full variable domain (missing parts from reference TRBV9 and TRBJ2-3): DSGVTQTPKHLITATGQRVTLRCSPRSGDLSVYWYQQSLDQGLQFLIQYYNGEERAKGNILERFSAQQFPDLHSELNLSSLELGDSALYFCASSVEVGGSRTDTQYFGPGTRLTVL.